The clone carrying this TCR beta chain was seen only a few times. CDR1 is SGHRS and CDR2 is YFSETQ in the germline V gene. The ends lost 2 bases at V and 7 bases at J; junction bases unmatched: 7. The CDR3 is 15 residues long. This sample was taken from a study of metastatic and nonmetastatic thyroid tumors. Background on the study: For malignant and benign thyroid patients, tumor or nodule tissue and blood were the sources whose repertoires were compared.

TCRdb re-clonotyped the PCR reads via MiXCR. The top ten hold approximately 11% of the sample, which has 35,000 to 45,000 clones, about 30% seen once. Not a single patient had been given any form of treatment at any point before undergoing thyroid surgery. The origin of this receptor is a male donor with papillary thyroid cancer or a benign thyroid nodule (not recorded which). Some clones in this sample may be carry-over from other donors' samples. The chain employs TRBV5-1 and TRBJ2-1; 9 bases map to TRBD2. The source material was blood. CDR3 loop: CASSFHTSGQNEQFF. CDR3 sequence (DNA): TGCGCCAGCAGCTTTCATACTAGCGGGCAAAATGAGCAGTTCTTC.